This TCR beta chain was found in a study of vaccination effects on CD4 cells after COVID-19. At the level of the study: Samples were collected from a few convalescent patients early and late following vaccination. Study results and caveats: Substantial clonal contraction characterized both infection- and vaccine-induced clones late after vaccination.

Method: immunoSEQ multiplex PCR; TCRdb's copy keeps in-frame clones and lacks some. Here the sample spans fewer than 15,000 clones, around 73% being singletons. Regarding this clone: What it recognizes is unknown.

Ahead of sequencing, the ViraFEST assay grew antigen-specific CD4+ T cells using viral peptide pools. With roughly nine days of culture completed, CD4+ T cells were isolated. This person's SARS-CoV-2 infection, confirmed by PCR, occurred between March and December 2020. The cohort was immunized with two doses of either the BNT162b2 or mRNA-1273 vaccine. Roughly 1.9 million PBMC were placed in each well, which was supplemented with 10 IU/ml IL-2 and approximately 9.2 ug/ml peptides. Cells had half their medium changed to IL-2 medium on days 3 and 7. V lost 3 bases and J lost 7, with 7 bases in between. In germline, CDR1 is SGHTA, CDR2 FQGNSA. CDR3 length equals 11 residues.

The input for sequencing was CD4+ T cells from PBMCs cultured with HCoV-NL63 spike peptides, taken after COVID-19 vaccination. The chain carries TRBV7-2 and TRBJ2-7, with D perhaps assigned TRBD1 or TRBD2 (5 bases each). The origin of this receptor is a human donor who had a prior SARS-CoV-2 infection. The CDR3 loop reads CASSLGEEQYF. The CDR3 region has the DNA TGTGCCAGCAGCTTGGGGGAGGAGCAGTACTTC. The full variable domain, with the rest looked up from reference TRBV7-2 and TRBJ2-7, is GAGVSQSPSNKVTEKGKDVELRCDPISGHTALYWYRQSLGQGLEFLIYFQGNSAPDKSGLPSDRFSAERTGGSVSTLTIQRTQQEDSAVYLCASSLGEEQYFGPGTRLTVT.